What follows are 10 T cell receptor beta chains derived from one specimen sequenced in a study of early T cells in non-severe SARS-CoV-2 infection. Each CDR3 protein gets one entry after TCRdb re-called the 5' RACE reads with MiXCR. The sample holds some 87,000 distinct CDR3 sequences, 9% to 13% seen once. Sequencing was done on a sample of whole blood. The origin of the receptors is an adult who was a healthcare worker with PCR-confirmed SARS-CoV-2 infection or an uninfected control (not recorded which).

The chain joins TRBV10-1 to TRBJ1-1; possibly TRBD1 for D (5 bases). CDR1 is WNHNN and CDR2 is SYGVQD in the germline V gene (reference sequence). The V end was cut by 4 bases, the J end by 6 bases, with 18 bases between. The CDR3 sequence is 15 residues long. The CDR3 loop reads CASSAAGRPGAEAFF. CDR3 sequence (DNA): TGCGCCAGCAGTGCTGCAGGGAGGCCGGGGGCTGAAGCTTTCTTT.

This clonotype came up many times. This chain joins TRBV20-1 and TRBJ1-3; the match to TRBD1 covers 7 bases. In germline, CDR1 is DFQATT, CDR2 SNEGSKA (reference sequence). This CDR3 has 13 amino acids. The junction had 6 bases not matched to a gene; V was cut back by 6 bases and J by 4 bases. CDR3 nucleotide sequence: TGCAGTGCGGAGGGGGCAAGGGGAAACACCATATATTTT. This codes for CSAEGARGNTIYF.

The chain employs TRBV27 and TRBJ2-5; 7 bases match TRBD2. CDR1 is MNHEY and CDR2 is SMNVEV in the germline V gene (reference sequence). The trim removed 6 bases at V and 0 bases at J, leaving 16 bases unmatched. This CDR3 is built from 18 residues. CDR3 protein: CASSYRGGGPSYQETQYF. The CDR3 region has the DNA TGTGCCAGCAGCTATAGGGGCGGGGGACCATCGTACCAAGAGACCCAGTACTTC.

In its sample, this clonotype was seen a few times. V usage is TRBV24-1 and J usage is TRBJ2-2; perhaps D is TRBD1 or TRBD2 (5 bases each). Germline V gives CDR1 KGHDR, CDR2 SFDVKD. The V gene lost 7 bases and the J gene lost 4 bases, with 18 bases spanning the gap. The CDR3 is made up of 16 amino acids. In nucleotides, the CDR3 is TGTGCCACCAGCCGGGACGCCGGTAGAGTCACCGGGGAGCTGTTTTTT. This sequence encodes CATSRDAGRVTGELFF.

This chain's CDR3 is CASSYGGSQETQYF. Written as DNA, the CDR3 is TGTGCCAGCAGCTACGGCGGGAGCCAAGAGACCCAGTACTTC. The V and J genes are TRBV5-4 and TRBJ2-5, with 7 bases lining up with TRBD2. The CDR3 is made up of 14 amino acids. Germline V CDR1 and CDR2: SGHNT, YYREEE (reference sequence). V shed 3 bases and J 1 base; nucleotides not matched to a gene: 3. The variable domain in full, with the rest retrieved from reference TRBV5-4 and TRBJ2-5, is ETGVTQSPTHLIKTRGQQVTLRCSSQSGHNTVSWYQQALGQGPQFIFQYYREEENGRGNFPPRFSGLQFPNYSSELNVNALELDDSALYLCASSYGGSQETQYFGPGTRLLVL.

The rearrangement joins TRBV28 to TRBJ1-4, with 7 nucleotides matching TRBD1. The V gene end was trimmed by 5 bases and the J gene end by 8 bases; junction bases not matched to a gene: 8. Germline V CDR1 and CDR2: MDHEN, SYDVKM. The CDR3 runs 14 residues. CDR3 loop: CASSDRVVKEKLFF. In DNA, the CDR3 is TGTGCCAGCAGTGACAGGGTAGTTAAAGAAAAACTGTTTTTT.

This clonotype was found many times. The rearrangement uses TRBV25-1 and TRBJ1-4; possible D gene TRBD1, 5 bases. CDR1 is MGHDK and CDR2 is SYGVNS in the germline V gene. Trimming stripped 1 base from V and 7 bases from J, with 13 bases between. The CDR3 consists of 15 residues. CDR3 in amino acids: CASSESKAGGEKLFF. For the CDR3, the DNA is TGTGCCAGCAGTGAATCTAAGGCCGGGGGTGAAAAACTGTTTTTT.

This clonotype was seen more than once but under ten times. This chain connects TRBV5-1 to TRBJ2-3; 9 bases are a match to TRBD2. Germline CDR1 and CDR2: SGHRS and YFSETQ. J lost 5 bases, V lost 1 base, and 11 bases had no gene match. The CDR3 extends over 17 amino acids. Here the CDR3 DNA reads TGCGCCAGCAGCTTGTCATTAGCGGGAGTGGGTGAAGATACGCAGTATTTT. As protein: CASSLSLAGVGEDTQYF.

This chain links TRBV20-1 with TRBJ2-7, with 9 positions matching TRBD1. This CDR3 comprises 14 residues. CDR1 is DFQATT and CDR2 is SNEGSKA in the germline V gene (reference sequence). The ends lost 4 bases at V and 2 bases at J; junction bases unmatched: 6. CDR3 region: CSATGTGSPYEQYF. The CDR3 DNA reads TGCAGTGCTACCGGGACAGGGTCCCCCTACGAGCAGTACTTC.

This chain uses TRBV20-1 with TRBJ1-2, with D hard to call. The CDR3 runs 13 residues. Germline values: CDR1 DFQATT, CDR2 SNEGSKA (reference sequence). The germline V and J ends were trimmed by 4 bases and 0 bases, with 9 bases remaining between them. The chain's CDR3 is CSAIRASNYGYTF. CDR3 in DNA: TGCAGTGCTATACGGGCATCTAACTATGGCTACACCTTC.